These 19 T cell receptor beta chains were sequenced from one sample in a study of tumor-infiltrating lymphocytes in primary liver carcinoma. Starting material of 400 to 600 ng total RNA yielded TCR beta cDNA via a constant-region primer. It was through three nested multiplex PCR rounds of slightly modified ARM-PCR that TCR beta libraries arose. TRBV1-TRBV30 forward primers and a C-beta reverse primer were used in the first two PCR rounds, which each ran for about 11 cycles. TCRdb re-called the multiplex PCR reads with MiXCR, one entry per CDR3 protein. This table has around 190,000 distinct CDR3 sequences, roughly 80% appearing once. From roughly 20-30 mg of unsorted bulk tissue, DNA and RNA were co-extracted together. The sample was tumor tissue from primary liver carcinoma. The origin of the receptors is a man aged 35-49 years with primary liver carcinoma and hepatitis B virus infection.

A remark on this clonotype: An end of the junction does not agree with germline; a read error may underlie this. The chain recombines TRBV11-2 with TRBJ2-2, with D tentatively TRBD1 or TRBD2 (5 bases each). Germline lookup yields CDR1 SGHAT and CDR2 FQNNGV. CDR3 length: 17 amino acids. CDR3: CASSLNHRGMDTGELFF. Here the CDR3 DNA reads TGTGCCAGTAGCTTAAATCATCGGGGTATGGACACCGGAGAGCTGTTTTTT.

The V and J genes are TRBV28 and TRBJ2-1; D is ambiguous. Germline CDR1 reads MDHEN; CDR2 reads SYDVKM. The CDR3 extends over 15 amino acids. CDR3 region: CVSSLSGRVGNEQFF. CDR3 DNA: TGTGTAAGCAGTTTATCGGGCCGGGTGGGGAATGAGCAGTTCTTC. Using reference TRBV28 and TRBJ2-1 for the parts outside the CDR3, the full variable domain is DVKVTQSSRYLVKRTGEKVFLECVQDMDHENMFWYRQDPGLGLRLIYFSYDVKMKEKGDIPEGYSVSREKKERFSLILESASTNQTSMYLCVSSLSGRVGNEQFFGPGTRLTVL.

Remarks on this clonotype: At one end the junction does not follow the germline gene, possibly because of a read error. CDR3 nucleotides: TGTGTCAGCAGCTTGGTAGGGGTAACAGGGAGCAATAAGCCCCAGCATTTT. Residues: CVSSLVGVTGSNKPQHF. The V gene is TRBV11-2, the J gene TRBJ1-5, with D perhaps matching TRBD1 (6 bases). The CDR3 sequence is 17 residues long. The germline CDR1 and CDR2 sequences are SGHAT and FQNNGV.

Notes on this clonotype: At one boundary the junction diverges from the germline segment, which might be a read error. The V call is TRBV12-3 or TRBV12-4, the J call TRBJ2-1; TRBD1 might be the D (6 bases). The CDR3 sequence is 16 residues long. The CDR3, as DNA: TGTGCAAGCAGTAAACGGGACAATTCTCTCTGGGATGAGCAGTTCTTC. This sequence encodes CASSKRDNSLWDEQFF.

In regard to this clonotype: Lacking the conserved final phenylalanine or tryptophan, this CDR3 likely reflects a read error. The rearrangement joins TRBV28 to TRBJ1-5; tentatively, D is TRBD1 (6 bases). V was clipped by 7 bases and J by 9 bases, with 13 bases between them. CDR1 is MDHEN, CDR2 SYDVKM, per germline. CDR3 length: 12 residues. CDR3 loop: CASIAPRGPQHY. The CDR3 coding sequence is TGTGCCAGCATAGCTCCCAGGGGGCCCCAGCATTAT.

As to this clonotype: The CDR3 does not close with the conserved phenylalanine or tryptophan, likely indicating a read error. The CDR3 loop reads CASRHTQKGLYEQYC. DNA for the CDR3: TGTGCCAGTAGACATACACAAAAGGGGCTCTACGAGCAGTACTGC. The V gene is TRBV12-3 or TRBV12-4, the J gene TRBJ2-7, with TRBD1 as a possible D gene (5 bases). The CDR3 spans 15 residues. The V and J ends lost 9 bases and 3 bases respectively, with 21 bases between them.

Of note for this clonotype: A junction boundary mismatches the germline segment, possibly from a read error. V and J are TRBV29-1 and TRBJ2-1; 15 nucleotides line up with TRBD2. The CDR3 is 15 amino acids. Germline V CDR1 and CDR2: SQVTM, ANQGSEA. The CDR3 sequence: CSVGLAGGFYHEQFF. The DNA of the CDR3 is TGCAGTGTTGGACTAGCGGGAGGGTTTTACCATGAGCAGTTCTTC.

Concerning this clonotype itself: One base away lies a much larger clone, so this may be a sequencing read error. J is TRBJ2-4 and V is TRBV5-5, with a possible D match to TRBD1 (6 bases). The V end was cut by 6 bases, the J end by 9 bases, with 16 bases between. CDR1 and CDR2 from the germline V gene are SGHKS and YYEKEE (reference sequence). The CDR3 loop spans 13 amino acids. CDR3 loop: CASNRDLGGIQYF. The CDR3, as DNA: TGTGCCAGCAACAGGGATCTAGGGGGCATTCAGTACTTC.

The V call is TRBV4-3, the J call TRBJ1-2; possible D gene TRBD1, 5 bases. This CDR3 is built from 15 residues. Germline assignment: CDR1 LGHNA and CDR2 YSLEER. V was trimmed by 0 bases and J by 6 bases, leaving 14 bases between them. The CDR3 loop is CASSQDTEGPHGYTF. The CDR3 nucleotides read TGCGCCAGCAGCCAAGATACGGAGGGGCCTCATGGCTACACCTTC.

The V and J genes are TRBV29-1 and TRBJ1-3; D gene unclear. The germline V gene has CDR1 SQVTM and CDR2 ANQGSEA. CDR3 length: 12 residues. CDR3 nucleotides: TGCACTGTAAAGGGTAATGGAAACACCATATATTTT. This gives the protein CTVKGNGNTIYF.

The rearrangement joins TRBV6-2 or TRBV6-3 to TRBJ2-2, with D unresolved. V lost 3 bases, J lost 7 bases, and 15 bases lay in between. CDR3 length: 15 amino acids. Per the germline V gene, CDR1 is MNHEY and CDR2 is SVGEGT. The CDR3 loop reads CASSYNRAAYGELFF. DNA of the CDR3: TGTGCCAGCAGTTATAACCGGGCCGCATACGGGGAGCTGTTTTTT.

The chain is built from TRBV12-5 and TRBJ2-1; TRBD2 might be the D (5 bases). The CDR3 consists of 12 residues. Looked up from germline, CDR1 is LGHNT and CDR2 is FRNRAP. V was pared by 8 bases and J by 9 bases, with 14 bases between. CDR3 sequence reads: CASSLQGSEQFF. The CDR3 DNA reads TGTGCTAGTAGTCTCCAAGGGAGTGAGCAGTTCTTC.

In DNA, the CDR3 is TGTGCCATCTATGAGGCTAGCAAGGAGAACGAGCAGTTCTTC. This translates into CAIYEASKENEQFF. This sequence joins TRBV10-3 and TRBJ2-1; D possibly corresponds to TRBD2 (5 bases). The CDR3 is 14 residues long. V shed 8 bases and J shed 10 bases, with 21 bases lying between them. Per the germline V gene, CDR1 is ENHRY and CDR2 is SYGVKD.

The V call is TRBV28, the J call TRBJ2-1; 9 bases are shared with TRBD1. The CDR3 has 14 residues. V trimming: 10 bases; J trimming: 3 bases; junction bases outside the gene matches: 7. The germline V gene encodes CDR1 MDHEN and CDR2 SYDVKM. This CDR3 reads CANRGTGNYNEQFF. CDR3 bases: TGTGCCAACAGAGGGACAGGGAACTACAATGAGCAGTTCTTC.

This clonotype has just one count. The CDR3 ends on some other residue instead of the conserved phenylalanine or tryptophan, so this is likely a read error. The rearrangement links TRBV4-1 to TRBJ1-5; D ambiguous. The V gene's germline CDR1 is MGHRA and CDR2 YSYEKL. CDR3 size: 15 residues. In DNA form, the CDR3 reads TGCGTCAGCAGCCAAGGGCGGAGGCCGAATCAGCCCCAGCATATT. It is translated as CVSSQGRRPNQPQHI.

The CDR3 DNA reads TGTGCCAGCAGCTTAGTGGACCTGGGAAGAGGCAATGAGCAGTTCTTC. Translating gives CASSLVDLGRGNEQFF. The chain recombines TRBV13 with TRBJ2-1; no clear D gene. Germline values: CDR1 PRHDT, CDR2 FYEKMQ (reference sequence). The CDR3 totals 16 residues. Trimming removed 1 base at V and 6 bases at J, with 16 bases between. The full variable domain, its missing parts supplied by reference TRBV13 and TRBJ2-1, is AAGVIQSPRHLIKEKRETATLKCYPIPRHDTVYWYQQGPGQDPQFLISFYEKMQSDKGSIPDRFSAQQFSDYHSELNMSSLELGDSALYFCASSLVDLGRGNEQFFGPGTRLTVL.

The J gene is TRBJ1-1, the V gene TRBV20-1, with 10 positions matching TRBD1. V was clipped by 2 bases and J by 3 bases; unmatched bases: 9. The germline gives CDR1 DFQATT, CDR2 SNEGSKA (reference sequence). CDR3 length: 16 amino acids. Here the CDR3 DNA reads TGCAGTGCTAGACCCTCCAGACAGGGGGCCCACACTGAAGCTTTCTTT. This codes for CSARPSRQGAHTEAFF.

V usage is TRBV29-1 and J usage is TRBJ1-1, with D hard to call. Germline CDR1 is SQVTM and CDR2 is ANQGSEA. V lost 5 bases to trimming and J lost 7 bases, with 8 bases between them. This CDR3 is 10 amino acids long. CDR3 in DNA: TGCAGCGTTAGGAGCATTGAAGCTTTCTTT. It specifies CSVRSIEAFF.

The V and J genes are TRBV5-1 and TRBJ2-2; D uncertain. CDR1 and CDR2 (germline): SGHRS, YFSETQ. Trimming took off 4 bases at V and 3 bases at J, with 16 bases between the two ends. The CDR3 covers 16 residues. The CDR3, as DNA: TGCGCCAGCAGCCTGCTTCAGGCCCAGGACACCGGGGAGCTGTTTTTT. It translates to CASSLLQAQDTGELFF.